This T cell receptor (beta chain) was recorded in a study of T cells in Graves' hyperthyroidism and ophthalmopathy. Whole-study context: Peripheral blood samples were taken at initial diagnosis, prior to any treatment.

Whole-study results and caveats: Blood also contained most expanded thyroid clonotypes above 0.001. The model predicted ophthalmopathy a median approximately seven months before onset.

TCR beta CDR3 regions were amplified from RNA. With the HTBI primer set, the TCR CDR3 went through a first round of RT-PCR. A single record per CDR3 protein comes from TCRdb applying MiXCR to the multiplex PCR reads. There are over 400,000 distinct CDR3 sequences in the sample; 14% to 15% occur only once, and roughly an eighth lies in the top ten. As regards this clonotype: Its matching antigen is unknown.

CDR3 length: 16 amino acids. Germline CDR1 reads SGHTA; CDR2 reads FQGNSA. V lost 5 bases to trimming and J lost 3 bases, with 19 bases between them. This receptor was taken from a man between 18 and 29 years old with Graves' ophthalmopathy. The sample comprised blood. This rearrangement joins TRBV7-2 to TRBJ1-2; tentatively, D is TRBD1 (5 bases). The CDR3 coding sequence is TGTGCCAGCAGCAAATTGGGTCTCAGGGCCTACTATGGCTACACCTTC. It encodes CASSKLGLRAYYGYTF.